What follows describes a single T cell receptor beta chain. Its antigen is not yet known. No much larger clone is present one base from it, and per-base qualities are unavailable. This entry belongs to a study of cytomegalovirus exposure and HLA in healthy donors (dated by TCRdb to the late 2010s). A note on the overall study: According to an earlier analysis of 587 of the donors, roughly 180 million T cells yielded roughly 110 million unique TCR beta sequences and 276 Gb of sequence data. To predict cytomegalovirus infection status, the study brought together high-throughput TCR immunosequencing, statistical association of individual TCRs with disease status, and machine learning. Both class I and class II loci were covered by HLA typing, at four-digit resolution. A later analysis re-examined previously published TCR beta repertoires from several hundred donors and added high-resolution HLA genotyping to investigate patterns of TCR occurrence. An earlier analysis of about 620 of the donors applied high-throughput TCR beta sequencing to assess whether each TCR beta V gene segment acted as functional or pseudogenic. A later genetic analysis took genome-wide SNP genotypes for about three fifths of the roughly 670 donors and used that subset as a discovery cohort. The later analysis used no new phenotypic data to find candidate immune exposures, relying instead on TCR beta sequences and their occurrence across donors. Among the roughly 410 genotyped donors, approximately 81% belonged to the genetic ancestry cluster associated with self-reported Caucasian donors. A handful of DR-DQ haplotypes were handled as single units for association and clustering because linkage in the cohort was strong. Every repertoire in the discovery cohort had been generated on one and the same sequencing platform. The study aimed to test whether cataloging public T cell receptors could reveal signatures of past pathogen exposure. On average, 235,054 unique TCR beta nucleotide sequences were sequenced per donor among 300 to 500 genotyped donors of the cohort, with 15% to 20% of those sequences being non-productive. Donor age, sex, ethnicity and CMV serostatus were compiled together with the repertoire data. Approximately 310 gigabases of sequencing data and approximately 80 million unique TCR sequences were included in an early release covering about 700 HLA-typed donors. Besides the first cohort of roughly 640 subjects, a separate validation cohort made up of about 120 different subjects was used. The number of donors typed differed by locus, with roughly 629-640 for A, B, C, DRB1 and DQB1, roughly 520 for DQA1, some 570 for DPA1, and approximately 470 for DPB1. Using immunosequencing, the study profiled T cell repertoires from 666 subjects and related those repertoires to cytomegalovirus serostatus.

The paper's findings and limits, for the study overall: V-gene and J-gene trimming of TCR beta chains was associated with a missense DCLRE1C variant in a later genetic analysis, and the association was replicated in an independent cohort. Because HLA typing was unavailable for some donors at each locus, only the typed subset was used in association tests. A further reported finding was that TCR beta sequences accurately predicted the HLA-A and HLA-B alleles for most subjects in the first cohort. The classifier was reported to diagnose cytomegalovirus status with high specificity and sensitivity in both the original and validation cohorts. The only immune exposure information available for the cohort was CMV serostatus. Several of the top co-occurrence clusters appeared to be linked to parvovirus B19, influenza, CMV and Epstein-Barr virus, according to a later analysis. Because counts were too low, some 17 rarely observed V segments, including chromosome 9 orphons, were excluded from the earlier analysis of some 540 of the donors. In a later analysis, the rate of TCR association differed among HLA loci, with DRB1 alleles having the most associated TCRs and HLA-C alleles having the fewest. A later genetic analysis reported fewer N-insertions in productive TCRs among donors in an Asian-associated ancestry cluster than the roughly 690-donor mean. When HLA alleles, especially DR and DQ, strongly co-occurred, attributing TCR associations to individual alleles was difficult. The presence/absence analyses assumed that sequencing depth was roughly uniform across donors, and that assumption may not be true. In a later analysis, 16,951 TCR beta sequences were associated with specific HLA alleles at a false discovery rate of 0.05. The sequencing pipeline was judged likely to have produced a cluster of highly shared sequence variants as a technical artifact. In vitro tests confirmed that a few of the cytomegalovirus-associated TCR beta chains recognize cytomegalovirus antigens. Some IMGT-functional V segments, including TRBV6-2 and TRBV6-3, could not be distinguished by the 87-base-pair reads and were therefore excluded. In a later analysis, HLA-associated TCR beta chains showed more clonal expansion and lower generation probabilities than non-associated chains that were equally common. Across donors, most TCR sequences were observed very rarely, whereas some public TCRs were present in many individuals. An earlier analysis of around 500 of the donors showed that most TCR beta V segments appeared in productive rearrangements either about 87% or about 30% of the time, which broadly matched IMGT annotations. A later analysis found that most CMV-associated TCR beta chains appeared HLA-restricted, with HLA associations seemingly driven largely by CMV exposure. The study listed approximately 150 TCR beta chains as associated with cytomegalovirus. The authors suggested that the approach could potentially be generalized to other disease states and immunological phenotypes. Linkage disequilibrium might explain the correlated functional status among segregating V segments, but an unknown experimental factor could not be ruled out. In this cohort, only TCR beta chains were sequenced, and detectable features were limited by the absence of alpha or paired-chain data.

V sheds 4 bases and J sheds 1 base, leaving 10 bases between their ends. CDR1 and CDR2 were assigned from the germline V gene as SNHLY and FYNNEI. Including cysteine and phenylalanine, the CDR3 has 14 amino acids. Only the CDR3 region is kept as DNA, spanning 42 bases read in frame from base 1. The receptor library was made with the immunoSEQ multiplex PCR assay. For the multiplex PCR, a mixture combining 60 forward primers for TCR Vbeta segments and 13 reverse primers for TCR Jbeta segments was used. The CDR3 region of rearranged TCR beta genes was amplified from genomic DNA with a multiplex PCR assay. The amplified TCR beta libraries were sequenced on the Illumina HiSeq System as 87-base-pair reads. In the authors' own workflow: A later analysis tallied roughly 80 million unique TCR beta chains across the 666 repertoires, and roughly 11 million of those chains were shared by two or more donors. Raw reads were error-corrected and collapsed into unique sequences by a nearest-neighbor algorithm in which closely related sequences were merged to remove PCR and sequencing errors. To assign V, D and J gene segments, CDR3 sequences were aligned to IMGT reference sequences. Each retained sequence needed at least a six-nucleotide match to both a V gene segment and a J gene segment. A rearrangement counted as productive if the CDR3 had no stop codons and remained in frame with V and J, and every other rearrangement counted as non-productive. Following IMGT convention, CDR3 was defined as the stretch from the second conserved V-encoded cysteine to the conserved J-encoded phenylalanine. The earlier analysis of about 590 of the donors excluded sequences that lacked an unambiguous match to a single V gene segment. An earlier analysis of 587 of the donors called V segments functional above 56.7% productive rearrangements and segregating when the between-donor standard deviation exceeded 5%. A statistical classification framework was built to diagnose cytomegalovirus status from the catalog of TCR beta chain sequences. V and J gene assignment, in a later analysis, came from comparing TCR nucleotide sequences with IMGT/GENE-DB human TR gene sequences. In a later analysis, CDR3 sequences and most-parsimonious VDJ recombination scenarios were assigned using the TCRdist pipeline. In a later analysis, each TCR beta chain was defined by its CDR3 amino acid sequence together with its V-gene family, and reads without a unique V-gene family were excluded. As a way to deal with suspected cross-contamination and a sequencing artifact, a later analysis dropped hundreds of nucleotide sequences that were highly shared and had low generation probability. A later analysis calculated a clonal expansion index for each public chain from normalized within-repertoire ranks of inferred template counts. Generation probabilities in a later analysis came from a VDJ recombination model fitted to out-of-frame rearrangements, and those results were checked against IGoR. Hypergeometric tests were used in a later analysis to score TCR-TCR, TCR-HLA and TCR-CMV co-occurrence, with a repertoire-size bias correction applied to the TCR pairs. False discovery rates were estimated in a later analysis by permuting HLA or CMV assignments 20 times. A later analysis grouped co-occurring TCRs with DBSCAN, adding TCRdist sequence similarity when clustering within HLA-allele-positive subsets. Repertoires with fewer than 30,000 or more than 120,000 public chains were left out of co-occurrence clustering, as were about 5 repertoires with anomalous nucleotide sharing. Imported from immuneACCESS, the table was reduced by TCRdb to in-frame sequences with V and J called. These copies leave out some clones; in studies compared against another copy, an unresolved V gene accounts for under half, and the cause of the remainder is not known. From that table come the V and J calls and clone size; the DNA was used to work out D and trimming. Within this sample are approximately 80,000 clones, with 65% to 80% of them counted one time only. Roughly 4.2% of the sample is held by the ten biggest clonotypes.

The cohort consisted of some 670 healthy bone marrow donors. At the time of sampling, all cohort members were nominally healthy, though unrecorded immune exposures were likely present. The donor tested CMV seronegative and was one of the 352 seronegative cohort members. Every donor gave a peripheral blood sample, and the peripheral blood mononuclear cells from that sample were used for TCR beta sequencing. Genomic DNA extraction from the blood cell samples was performed with the Qiagen DNeasy Blood Extraction Kit. The sequenced sample was PBMCs. This sequence originates from a man aged 60 to 75 in good health and CMV-seronegative. The receptor chain draws on TRBV2 and TRBJ1-1; the D gene cannot be named for sure. The CDR3 loop reads CASSGEGRNTEAFF. The sequenced DNA is TGTGCCAGCAGTGGTGAGGGTCGGAACACTGAAGCTTTCTTT. Here the CDR3 is joined to the reference TRBV2 and TRBJ1-1 genes, and the full variable domain is: EPEVTQTPSHQVTQMGQEVILRCVPISNHLYFYWYRQILGQKVEFLVSFYNNEISEKSEIFDDQFSVERPDGSNFTLKIRSTKLEDSAMYFCASSGEGRNTEAFFGQGTRLTVV.